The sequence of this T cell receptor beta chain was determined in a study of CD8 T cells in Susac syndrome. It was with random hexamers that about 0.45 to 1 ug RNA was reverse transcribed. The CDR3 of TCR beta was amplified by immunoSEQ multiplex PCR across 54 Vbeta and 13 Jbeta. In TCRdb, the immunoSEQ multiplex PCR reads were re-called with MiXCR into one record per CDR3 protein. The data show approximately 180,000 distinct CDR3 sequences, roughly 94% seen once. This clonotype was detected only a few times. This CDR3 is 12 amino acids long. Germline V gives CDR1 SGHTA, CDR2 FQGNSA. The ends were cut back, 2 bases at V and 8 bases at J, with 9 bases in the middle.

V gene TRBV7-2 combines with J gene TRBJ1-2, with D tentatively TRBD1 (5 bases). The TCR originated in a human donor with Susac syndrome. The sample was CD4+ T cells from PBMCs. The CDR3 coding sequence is TGTGCCAGCAGCTTACAGGGCTGGGGCTACACCTTC. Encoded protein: CASSLQGWGYTF.